This T cell receptor beta chain was documented in a study of T-cell reconstitution after alpha-beta-depleted transplantation in children. Points from the study as a whole: Several hundred expanded graft clones reportedly were the source of alpha-beta T cells about two months after transplant. TCRbeta diversity was high at day 60 in some patients (a result of surviving recipient T cells and thymic progenitors). One year after transplant, T-cell counts and diversity came mostly from newly produced T cells.

Unique molecular identifiers featured in how the TCRbeta library was prepared. TCRdb re-called the PCR reads with MiXCR, one entry per CDR3 protein. The sample lists about 210,000 distinct CDR3 sequences; approximately 15% were seen once. The CDR3 is made up of 14 amino acids. Trimming pared 5 bases from V and 7 bases from J, leaving 14 bases between. Remarks on this clonotype: Its antigen remains unknown.

The sample in question was PBMCs, mostly from graft donor cells, obtained 360 days after TCRalphabeta/CD19-depleted stem cell transplant. V gene TRBV12-3 or TRBV12-4 combines with J gene TRBJ2-2; D perhaps matches TRBD2 (5 bases). The sequence was obtained from a male patient under 10 years old who had a stem cell transplant for acute lymphoblastic leukemia, so the T cells may come from the graft donor. CDR3: CASSPGIEGGELFF. Here the CDR3 DNA reads TGTGCCAGCAGTCCGGGGATCGAGGGCGGGGAGCTGTTTTTT.